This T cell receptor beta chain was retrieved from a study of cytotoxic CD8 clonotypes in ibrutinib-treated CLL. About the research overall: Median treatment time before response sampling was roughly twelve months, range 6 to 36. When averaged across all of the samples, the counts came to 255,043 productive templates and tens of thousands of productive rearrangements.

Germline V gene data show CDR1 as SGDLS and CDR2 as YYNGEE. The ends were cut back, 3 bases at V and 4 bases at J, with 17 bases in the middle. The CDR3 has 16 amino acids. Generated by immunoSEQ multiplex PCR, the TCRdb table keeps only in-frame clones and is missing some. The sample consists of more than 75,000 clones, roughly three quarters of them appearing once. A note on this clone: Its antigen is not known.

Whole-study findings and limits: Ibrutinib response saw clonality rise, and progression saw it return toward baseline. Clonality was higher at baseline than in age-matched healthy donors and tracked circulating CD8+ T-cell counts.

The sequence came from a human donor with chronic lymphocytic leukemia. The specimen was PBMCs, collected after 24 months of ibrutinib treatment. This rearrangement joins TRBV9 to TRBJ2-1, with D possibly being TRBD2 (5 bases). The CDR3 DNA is TGTGCCAGCAGCGCCCAACTGAAGGTAGCGTACAATGAGCAGTTCTTC. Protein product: CASSAQLKVAYNEQFF.